This T cell receptor (beta chain) was captured in a study of graft-versus-host responses after intestinal transplantation. Across the whole study: Among the recipients, transplants were multivisceral, liver-intestinal, or isolated intestinal. General study results and limits: An association linked early post-transplant HvG declines with peak circulating GvH clone levels. GvH clonotypes were identified within recipient marrow, with a subset emerging first in ileum or blood.

Trimming cost V 0 bases and J 1 base, with 13 bases left between them. The CDR3 totals 16 residues. The V gene's germline CDR1 is SGHRS and CDR2 YFSETQ. Generated by immunoSEQ multiplex PCR, the TCRdb table keeps only in-frame clones and is missing some. The data contain about 93,000 clones, around 93% of them singletons. Notes on this clone: Its antigen is not identified.

The chain has TRBV5-1 and TRBJ1-2; the D gene is possibly TRBD1 (5 bases). The sample was unstimulated CD8+ T cells sorted from spleen or lymph node cells, taken before intestinal transplant. The sequence came from a human donor who received an intestinal transplant. CDR3 nucleotide sequence: TGCGCCAGCAGCTTGGCGGGACTGAAGATTAACTATGGCTACACCTTC. Translating it yields CASSLAGLKINYGYTF.